Listed below are T cell receptor beta chains from one sample, sequenced in a study of breast tumors, draining lymph nodes, adjacent tissues. TCRdb recomputed calls from the multiplex PCR reads with MiXCR, one row per CDR3 protein. Of 100,000 to 150,000 distinct CDR3 sequences in the sample, roughly 21% were seen once. The source material was axillary lymph node tissue. The receptors derive from a female donor with breast cancer. Some clones in this sample may be carry-over from other donors' samples. CDR3s include the opening cysteine and the closing phenylalanine or tryptophan. A D gene is named only where the DNA matches it firmly. Expanded clones get a size class; other rows say once, few or many, or leave the size out.

cdr3_aa cdr3_nt d_call clone_size j_call v_call
CASRPPGQGDNEQFF TGTGCCAGCAGACCTCCGGGACAGGGTGATAATGAGCAGTTCTTC TRBD1 few TRBJ2-1 TRBV3-1
CASRQTKNSGNTIYF TGTGCCAGCAGACAGACAAAAAACTCTGGAAACACCATATATTTT NA many TRBJ1-3 TRBV3-1
CASTPTGREDEKLFF TGCGCCAGCACCCCGACAGGGAGAGAGGATGAAAAACTGTTTTTT TRBD1 many TRBJ1-4 TRBV5-1
CASSRGSSYNEQFF TGCGCCAGCAGTCGGGGATCCTCCTACAATGAGCAGTTCTTC NA many TRBJ2-1 TRBV19
CASSQGDPYEQYF TGCGCCAGCAGCCAAGGGGATCCCTACGAGCAGTACTTC NA many TRBJ2-7 TRBV4-1
CASFPGQGRTDTQYF TGTGCCAGCTTCCCTGGACAGGGGCGGACAGATACGCAGTATTTT TRBD1 few TRBJ2-3 TRBV18
CSARDPGGTEAFF TGCAGTGCTAGAGATCCAGGGGGCACTGAAGCTTTCTTT TRBD1 NA TRBJ1-1 TRBV20-1
CASSTGDAGRYGYTF TGTGCCAGTAGTACCGGGGACGCAGGCAGATATGGCTACACCTTC NA many TRBJ1-2 TRBV19
CASSLGTALNYGYTF TGTGCCAGCAGCTTAGGGACAGCGCTAAACTATGGCTACACCTTC NA many TRBJ1-2 TRBV11-2
CASRRTGTSTGELFF TGCGCCAGCAGGCGAACCGGGACATCCACCGGGGAGCTGTTTTTT NA many TRBJ2-2 TRBV5-1